The 30 T cell receptor beta chains listed next were all sequenced from one sample in a study of OX40 agonist ivuxolimab in advanced cancers. Assay: immunoSEQ multiplex PCR; the TCRdb copy retains only in-frame clones and omits some. The sample has approximately 23,000 clones; over 70% are singletons. The sequences come from CD4+ or CD8+ T cells sorted from blood, collected in a trial of the OX40 agonist ivuxolimab. These receptors all stem from an adult with an advanced solid tumor such as melanoma, head and neck, liver or kidney cancer.

The rearrangement joins TRBV30 to TRBJ1-2; unclear D gene. Germline V lookup: CDR1 GTSNPN, CDR2 SVGIG (reference sequence). The CDR3 has 11 residues. With 5 bases removed from V and 6 bases from J, the gap between germline ends came to 10 bases. CDR3 sequence (DNA): TGTGCCTGGGCGGGAACTGATGGCTACACCTTC. This codes for CAWAGTDGYTF.

The rearrangement links TRBV27 to TRBJ1-5; D unresolved. V was trimmed by 7 bases and J by 4 bases, leaving 14 bases between them. The CDR3 sequence is 14 residues long. The germline V gene encodes CDR1 MNHEY and CDR2 SMNVEV (reference sequence). DNA for the CDR3: TGTGCCAGCACCTGGCAGTTCCCTAATCAGCCCCAGCATTTT. Its protein product is CASTWQFPNQPQHF.

V usage is TRBV4-1 and J usage is TRBJ1-2, with 8 bases matching TRBD1. The CDR3 covers 16 residues. V was pared by 4 bases and J by 3 bases, with 10 bases of the junction left unmatched. Germline V gene lookup returns CDR1 MGHRA and CDR2 YSYEKL. The CDR3 DNA follows: TGCGCCAGCAGCCCATGGAGGAACAGGGGGGACTATGGCTACACCTTC. Its translation: CASSPWRNRGDYGYTF.

Here the CDR3 reads CASSPPGWYGYTF. CDR3 nucleotides: TGTGCCAGCAGCCCCCCAGGGTGGTATGGCTACACCTTC. This chain connects TRBV7-9 to TRBJ1-2; TRBD1 might be the D (5 bases). Trimming cost V 5 bases and J 5 bases, with 12 bases left between them. Germline assignment: CDR1 SEHNR and CDR2 FQNEAQ (reference sequence). The CDR3 has 13 residues.

This clone was seen more than once but under ten times. J is TRBJ1-2 and V is TRBV7-9, with D unresolved. The CDR3 extends over 13 amino acids. Trimming took 2 bases from V and 4 from J, leaving 8 bases between them. Germline V gene data show CDR1 as SEHNR and CDR2 as FQNEAQ (reference sequence). The CDR3 DNA is TGTGCCAGCAGCTTAAGGCAGGCCTATGGCTACACCTTC. Amino acid sequence: CASSLRQAYGYTF.

This clone came up a few times. The chain joins TRBV4-1 to TRBJ2-7; D unclear. CDR1 is MGHRA and CDR2 is YSYEKL in the germline V gene. Deletions cut 1 base from V and 3 bases from J, with 13 bases between. The CDR3 runs to 15 residues. The chain's CDR3 is CASSQVGPSYYEQYF. The CDR3 region has the DNA TGCGCCAGCAGCCAAGTAGGGCCGAGCTACTACGAGCAGTACTTC.

The gene calls are TRBV6-1 and TRBJ1-5, with D hard to call. This CDR3 spans 15 amino acids. V lost 4 bases and J 0 bases, leaving 10 bases between the germline ends. Per the germline V gene, CDR1 is MNHNS and CDR2 is SASEGT. Here the CDR3 reads CASSVGGYSNQPQHF. DNA for the CDR3: TGTGCCAGCAGTGTGGGCGGCTATAGCAATCAGCCCCAGCATTTT.

The gene calls are TRBV7-9 and TRBJ2-3; D is perhaps TRBD1 (6 bases). The CDR3 consists of 15 residues. V lost 7 bases, J lost 1 base, and 15 bases lay in between. The V gene's germline CDR1 is SEHNR and CDR2 FQNEAQ (reference sequence). The CDR3 sequence: CASTPGAGRTDTQYF. In DNA form, the CDR3 reads TGTGCCAGCACCCCAGGGGCAGGGCGCACAGATACGCAGTATTTT. Full variable domain (missing parts from reference TRBV7-9 and TRBJ2-3): DTGVSQNPRHKITKRGQNVTFRCDPISEHNRLYWYRQTLGQGPEFLTYFQNEAQLEKSRLLSDRFSAERPKGSFSTLEIQRTEQGDSAMYLCASTPGAGRTDTQYFGPGTRLTVL.

The chain carries TRBV30 and TRBJ1-2; 11 nucleotides match TRBD1. The germline CDR1 and CDR2 sequences are GTSNPN and SVGIG (reference sequence). The CDR3 consists of 13 residues. Trimming removed 5 bases from V and 4 bases from J; junction bases left unmatched: 3. CDR3 nucleotide sequence: TGTGCCTGGCGGGACAGGGGGGGCTATGGCTACACCTTC. Amino acid sequence: CAWRDRGGYGYTF.

This clone occurred a few times. This chain uses TRBV7-6 with TRBJ2-1; D may be TRBD2 (6 bases). CDR1 is SGHVS and CDR2 is FNYEAQ in the germline V gene. This CDR3 contains 15 residues. With 4 bases removed from V and 5 bases from J, the gap between germline ends came to 15 bases. CDR3 in amino acids: CASSSRDWGDNEQFF. The CDR3 nucleotides read TGTGCCAGCAGCTCCCGGGACTGGGGAGACAATGAGCAGTTCTTC.

This clone was observed once. The gene calls are TRBV7-9 and TRBJ2-3; TRBD1 might be the D (6 bases). Germline V gene sequence: CDR1 SEHNR, CDR2 FQNEAQ (reference sequence). The CDR3 sequence is 15 residues long. The ends were cut back, 5 bases at V and 10 bases at J, with 22 bases in the middle. CDR3 in DNA: TGTGCCAGCAGCCCGCCCCCGGCAGGGGAAGACGCGCAGTATTTT. Translated: CASSPPPAGEDAQYF. Full variable domain (outside the CDR3, taken from reference TRBV7-9 and TRBJ2-3): DTGVSQNPRHKITKRGQNVTFRCDPISEHNRLYWYRQTLGQGPEFLTYFQNEAQLEKSRLLSDRFSAERPKGSFSTLEIQRTEQGDSAMYLCASSPPPAGEDAQYFGPGTRLTVL.

The rearrangement joins TRBV19 to TRBJ1-2; D not certain. Germline lookup yields CDR1 LNHDA and CDR2 SQIVND (reference sequence). The CDR3 loop spans 13 amino acids. Between the trimmed V and J ends, which lost 3 bases and 2 bases, there was a span of 7 bases. The CDR3 loop reads CASSIGHNYGYTF. DNA of the CDR3: TGTGCCAGTAGTATCGGTCACAACTATGGCTACACCTTC.

The genes are TRBV4-1 and TRBJ2-7; 11 bases are shared with TRBD1. V shed 3 bases, J shed 2 bases, and the junction held 15 bases outside the gene matches. CDR3 length: 19 amino acids. The V gene's germline CDR1 is MGHRA and CDR2 YSYEKL. CDR3 nucleotides: TGCGCCAGCAGCCAGGGGCCCTTCTACGGGACAGGGGGGACCTACGAGCAGTACTTC. It specifies CASSQGPFYGTGGTYEQYF.

Here the CDR3 DNA reads TGTGCCAGCAGTTCCTCCCGTTGGGGTAGGGGAGCCTACGAGCAGTACTTC. Amino acid sequence: CASSSSRWGRGAYEQYF. The rearrangement links TRBV28 to TRBJ2-7, with D perhaps being TRBD1 or TRBD2 (5 bases each). Germline V gene lookup returns CDR1 MDHEN and CDR2 SYDVKM. V was shortened by 4 bases and J by 2 bases, with 21 bases between the two germline ends. The CDR3 consists of 17 residues. Full variable domain (remainder filled in from reference TRBV28 and TRBJ2-7): DVKVTQSSRYLVKRTGEKVFLECVQDMDHENMFWYRQDPGLGLRLIYFSYDVKMKEKGDIPEGYSVSREKKERFSLILESASTNQTSMYLCASSSSRWGRGAYEQYFGPGTRLTVT.

The rearrangement links TRBV7-9 to TRBJ1-5, with TRBD1 matching over 10 bases. The CDR3 length is 16 residues. The germline V gene has CDR1 SEHNR and CDR2 FQNEAQ (reference sequence). The junction had 3 bases not matched to a gene; V was cut back by 3 bases and J by 1 base. The DNA of the CDR3 is TGTGCCAGCAGCTTGGGGACAGGGGTGAGCAATCAGCCCCAGCATTTT. Protein sequence: CASSLGTGVSNQPQHF.

This clone has only one observation. This sequence joins TRBV11-2 and TRBJ1-1; TRBD1 might be the D (5 bases). CDR1 SGHAT and CDR2 FQNNGV come from the germline V gene. Trimming took 4 bases from V and 5 from J, leaving 23 bases between them. This CDR3 has 17 amino acids. CDR3 in amino acids: CASSSSGTRNRWTEAFF. Here the CDR3 DNA reads TGTGCCAGCAGCTCCTCCGGGACCCGGAACAGATGGACTGAAGCTTTCTTT.

This clone was seen a handful of times. The chain recombines TRBV2 with TRBJ1-1; unclear D gene. V lost 4 bases and J lost 6, with 6 bases in between. Germline CDR1 reads SNHLY; CDR2 reads FYNNEI. The CDR3 runs to 11 residues. CDR3 nucleotide sequence: TGTGCCAGCAGTGGACCCCCTGAAGCTTTCTTT. Translated: CASSGPPEAFF.

The V gene is TRBV9, the J gene TRBJ1-2; maybe TRBD1 (5 bases). The CDR3 extends over 14 amino acids. V was clipped by 0 bases and J by 6 bases, with 12 bases between them. Germline V CDR1 and CDR2: SGDLS, YYNGEE. CDR3 residues: CASSVVPTRDGYTF. For the CDR3, the DNA is TGTGCCAGCAGCGTAGTCCCGACCAGGGATGGCTACACCTTC.

The rearrangement joins TRBV18 to TRBJ2-7; 10 nucleotides agree with TRBD1. The germline V gene encodes CDR1 KGHSH and CDR2 LQKENI. This CDR3 has 16 residues. J was trimmed by 4 bases and V by 2 bases; bases with no gene match: 8. The CDR3 is CASSPSPGQGIYEQYF. The DNA for the CDR3 is TGTGCCAGCTCACCATCGCCGGGACAGGGGATATACGAGCAGTACTTC.

This sequence joins TRBV4-1 and TRBJ2-7, with 10 bases aligning to TRBD2. This CDR3 is built from 16 residues. The V gene end was trimmed by 3 bases and the J gene end by 0 bases; junction bases not matched to a gene: 5. Germline lookup yields CDR1 MGHRA and CDR2 YSYEKL. CDR3 residues: CASSQSSGGPSYEQYF. CDR3 DNA sequence: TGCGCCAGCAGCCAGTCTAGCGGGGGCCCCTCCTACGAGCAGTACTTC.

The rearrangement uses TRBV30 and TRBJ1-1; 7 bases line up with TRBD1. V dropped 6 bases and J dropped 4; count of bases not matched to a gene: 8. CDR3 length equals 13 residues. Germline loops: CDR1 GTSNPN, CDR2 SVGIG (reference sequence). The CDR3, as DNA: TGTGCCTGCACAGGGGCCGGGGGCACTGAAGCTTTCTTT. Its translation: CACTGAGGTEAFF.

The CDR3 nucleotides read TGTGCCAGCAGCCTGGGGGGGGCGGTCTACAATGAGCAGTTCTTC. Protein sequence: CASSLGGAVYNEQFF. V and J are TRBV9 and TRBJ2-1; D possibly corresponds to TRBD2 (7 bases). The CDR3 has 15 amino acids. Per the germline V gene, CDR1 is SGDLS and CDR2 is YYNGEE. V lost 4 bases and J lost 3, with 14 bases in between.

The rearrangement joins TRBV9 to TRBJ1-1; weak D call: TRBD1 (5 bases). Trimming stripped 0 bases from V and 1 base from J, with 13 bases between. This CDR3 contains 16 residues. Germline lookup yields CDR1 SGDLS and CDR2 YYNGEE. For the CDR3, the DNA is TGTGCCAGCAGCGTAGCTGGGGCGGCAGGGAACACTGAAGCTTTCTTT. Translated, it gives CASSVAGAAGNTEAFF.

The chain carries TRBV10-2 and TRBJ1-2, with 7 bases lining up with TRBD1. V lost 4 bases, J lost 3 bases, and 5 bases stayed unmatched. The germline gives CDR1 WSHSY, CDR2 SAAADI. The CDR3 is made up of 14 amino acids. The CDR3 is CASSARDRDYGYTF. The CDR3 DNA reads TGCGCCAGCAGTGCCCGGGACAGAGACTATGGCTACACCTTC.

The chain combines TRBV11-2 with TRBJ1-4, with D possibly TRBD1 on 5 matching bases. Trimming pared 5 bases from V and 8 bases from J, leaving 24 bases between. The CDR3 has 17 amino acids. Looked up from germline, CDR1 is SGHAT and CDR2 is FQNNGV. CDR3 residues: CASSQDHVGGVGEKLFF. The DNA for the CDR3 is TGTGCCAGCAGCCAAGATCACGTAGGAGGGGTAGGGGAAAAACTGTTTTTT.

The chain links TRBV4-3 to TRBJ2-2; no definite D call. The CDR3 sequence is 15 residues long. The V end was cut by 0 bases, the J end by 1 base, with 6 bases between. Germline CDR1 reads LGHNA; CDR2 reads YSLEER. CDR3 protein: CASSQDLVNTGELFF. The CDR3 coding sequence is TGCGCCAGCAGCCAAGATCTGGTGAACACCGGGGAGCTGTTTTTT.

This clone has a count of ten or more. J is TRBJ2-2 and V is TRBV15, with D uncertain. There are 14 residues in the CDR3. V lost 3 bases to trimming and J lost 2 bases, with 7 bases between them. The V gene's germline CDR1 is LNHNV and CDR2 YYDKDF (reference sequence). The CDR3 DNA sequence: TGTGCCACCAGCAGGGTACACAACACCGGGGAGCTGTTTTTT. It encodes CATSRVHNTGELFF.

The chain employs TRBV6-5 and TRBJ1-2; D not resolved. Trimming removed 1 base at V and 4 bases at J, with 10 bases between. The CDR3 loop spans 14 amino acids. CDR1 and CDR2 from the germline V gene are MNHEY and SVGAGI. Here the CDR3 reads CASSYWESGYGYTF. The CDR3 DNA reads TGTGCCAGCAGTTACTGGGAGAGTGGCTATGGCTACACCTTC.

The V gene is TRBV2, the J gene TRBJ2-5; no reliable D call. V dropped 1 base and J dropped 5 bases, with 8 bases sitting between them. CDR3 length equals 13 residues. Germline V gene data show CDR1 as SNHLY and CDR2 as FYNNEI. The CDR3 protein is CASSEGGRETQYF. The CDR3 nucleotides are TGTGCCAGCAGTGAAGGGGGTCGGGAGACCCAGTACTTC.

This clone was counted a few times. This rearrangement joins TRBV4-3 to TRBJ2-5; TRBD2 agrees at 9 bases. The V segment lost 3 bases and the J segment 5 bases; nucleotides outside the gene matches: 7. There are 15 residues in the CDR3. Per the germline V gene, CDR1 is LGHNA and CDR2 is YSLEER. Here the CDR3 DNA reads TGCGCCAGCAGCCACCTCCTCGGACTAGCGGAGACCCAGTACTTC. As protein: CASSHLLGLAETQYF.